The present T cell receptor (beta chain) was sequenced within a study of T cells after yellow fever vaccination. The CDR3 extends over 15 amino acids. Germline CDR1 and CDR2: SGHVS and FQNEAQ. Trimming shortened V by 0 bases and J by 5 bases, and 11 bases separated the two germline ends. TCRdb recomputed calls from the 5' RACE reads with MiXCR, one row per CDR3 protein. This table has some 390,000 distinct CDR3 sequences, 6% to 8% appearing once. This clonotype was counted only a few times. The sample was PBMCs, taken 5 days after the yellow fever booster vaccination. The chain employs TRBV7-8 and TRBJ2-1; D remains unclear. The TCR was taken from a man aged 25 to 45 who received the YFV17D yellow fever vaccine. CDR3 sequence: CASSLAGGWDNEQFF. DNA of the CDR3: TGTGCCAGCAGCTTAGCGGGTGGGTGGGACAATGAGCAGTTCTTC.